This T cell receptor beta chain originates from a study of blood T cells in healthy people across ages. Study in general: When template switching was applied, about one barcoded beta molecule was captured per two T cells.

Each individual donor underwent a draw of ten milliliters of peripheral blood. Primed by a sample-barcoded 5' primer and a J-beta primer mix, a second PCR proceeded for roughly 6 to 12 cycles. TCRdb re-called the 5' RACE reads through MiXCR, storing one row per CDR3 protein. The data contain hundreds of thousands of distinct CDR3 sequences, roughly 44% of them singletons. CDR1 is DFQATT and CDR2 is SNEGSKA in the germline V gene (reference sequence). CDR3 length: 17 residues. This clonotype came up once. At one boundary the junction diverges from the germline segment, which might be a read error. This TCR came from a man aged 55 to 70 in good health. The sequencing sample was made of blood. The V gene is TRBV20-1, the J gene TRBJ1-6; D is possibly TRBD1 (6 bases). For the CDR3, the DNA is TGCAGTGCTCGAGACGGGGGCCCGAGCTCCTATAATTCACCCCTCCACTTT. Amino acids: CSARDGGPSSYNSPLHF.